A single sample is the source of the 5 T cell receptor beta chains below, sequenced in a study of T cell responses to AZD1222 COVID-19 vaccine. Sequencing used immunoSEQ multiplex PCR; TCRdb keeps in-frame clones, though not all of them. The sample includes some 120,000 clones, approximately 90% of them seen just once. The sample here was peripheral blood, taken 28 days after the second dose of the MenACWY control vaccine. The receptors come from an adult who received the MenACWY meningococcal vaccine as a control.

V and J are TRBV25-1 and TRBJ2-3, with 7 bases identical to TRBD2. Looked up from germline, CDR1 is MGHDK and CDR2 is SYGVNS. Trimming cost V 4 bases and J 6 bases; bases outside gene matches: 4. There are 13 residues in the CDR3. The CDR3 DNA reads as TGTGCCAGCAGTGGAACTAGCGCCGATACGCAGTATTTT. This translates into CASSGTSADTQYF.

The chain combines TRBV5-1 with TRBJ2-7; D may be TRBD1 or TRBD2 (5 bases each). This CDR3 is built from 13 residues. Per the germline V gene, CDR1 is SGHRS and CDR2 is YFSETQ. V shed 8 bases and J shed 6 bases, with 18 bases lying between them. The CDR3 DNA sequence: TGCGCCAGAGGGAGACAGAGGGTGAGCGAGCAGTACGTC. It encodes CARGRQRVSEQYV.

The CDR3 DNA reads TGTGCCAGCAGTTTAAAGTCGTACAGCCCCTACGAGCAGTACTTC. As protein: CASSLKSYSPYEQYF. The chain combines TRBV28 with TRBJ2-7; D is uncertain. Germline lookup yields CDR1 MDHEN and CDR2 SYDVKM. The CDR3 spans 15 residues. The ends were cut back, 2 bases at V and 2 bases at J, with 13 bases in the middle.

The genes are TRBV9 and TRBJ2-7, with D maybe TRBD2 (6 bases). V lost 0 bases and J lost 7, with 17 bases in between. Germline CDR1 reads SGDLS; CDR2 reads YYNGEE. The length of the CDR3 is 15 residues. For the CDR3, the DNA is TGTGCCAGCAGCGTAGATCCCGGGAGTAACCGGGAGCAGTACTTC. Amino acids: CASSVDPGSNREQYF.

This sequence joins TRBV2 and TRBJ1-1; D is ambiguous. Per germline, CDR1 SNHLY and CDR2 FYNNEI. V lost 6 bases and J 1 base, leaving 12 bases between the germline ends. The CDR3 extends over 14 amino acids. The CDR3 here is CASSLFGPNTEAFF. CDR3 sequence (DNA): TGTGCCAGCAGCCTTTTTGGGCCGAACACTGAAGCTTTCTTT.